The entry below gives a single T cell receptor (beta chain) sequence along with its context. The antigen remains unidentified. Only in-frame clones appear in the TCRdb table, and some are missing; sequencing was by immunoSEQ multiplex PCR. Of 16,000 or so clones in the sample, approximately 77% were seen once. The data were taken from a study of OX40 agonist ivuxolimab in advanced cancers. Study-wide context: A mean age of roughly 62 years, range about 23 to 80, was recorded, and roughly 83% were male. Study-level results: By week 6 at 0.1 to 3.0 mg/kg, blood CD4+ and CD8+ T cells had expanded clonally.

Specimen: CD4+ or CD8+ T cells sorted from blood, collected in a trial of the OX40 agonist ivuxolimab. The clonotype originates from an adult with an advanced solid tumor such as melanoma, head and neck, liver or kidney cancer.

CDR3 DNA sequence: TGCAGCGCCCTCCCTCCCGGCAGATACGAGCAGTACTTC. It codes for CSALPPGRYEQYF. This chain uses TRBV29-1 with TRBJ2-7, with D unresolved. The CDR3 runs 13 residues. Trimming took 7 bases from V and 4 from J, leaving 17 bases between them. Germline-derived CDR1 and CDR2 are SQVTM and ANQGSEA.